This T cell receptor (beta chain) originates from a study of cytomegalovirus exposure and HLA in healthy donors. Study observations and caveats: Most of the CMV-associated TCR beta chains (in a later analysis) appeared to be HLA-restricted.

As for this clone: Its antigen is not known.

Use of 60 Vbeta and 13 Jbeta primers characterized the PCR. Profiled with immunoSEQ multiplex PCR; TCRdb holds only in-frame clones, not every one. The sample contains about 130,000 clones, about 79% of which appear only once. The CDR3 has 14 residues. Germline CDR1 reads SGDLS; CDR2 reads YYNGEE. V was pared by 2 bases and J by 5 bases, with 5 bases of the junction left unmatched. The chain is built from TRBV9 and TRBJ2-5; 8 bases are shared with TRBD1. The clonotype originates from a man aged 50-60 years in good health and CMV-seronegative. Sequencing was done on a sample of PBMCs. The CDR3 here is CASSVMTGAETQYF. Here the CDR3 DNA reads TGTGCCAGCAGCGTGATGACAGGGGCTGAGACCCAGTACTTC.